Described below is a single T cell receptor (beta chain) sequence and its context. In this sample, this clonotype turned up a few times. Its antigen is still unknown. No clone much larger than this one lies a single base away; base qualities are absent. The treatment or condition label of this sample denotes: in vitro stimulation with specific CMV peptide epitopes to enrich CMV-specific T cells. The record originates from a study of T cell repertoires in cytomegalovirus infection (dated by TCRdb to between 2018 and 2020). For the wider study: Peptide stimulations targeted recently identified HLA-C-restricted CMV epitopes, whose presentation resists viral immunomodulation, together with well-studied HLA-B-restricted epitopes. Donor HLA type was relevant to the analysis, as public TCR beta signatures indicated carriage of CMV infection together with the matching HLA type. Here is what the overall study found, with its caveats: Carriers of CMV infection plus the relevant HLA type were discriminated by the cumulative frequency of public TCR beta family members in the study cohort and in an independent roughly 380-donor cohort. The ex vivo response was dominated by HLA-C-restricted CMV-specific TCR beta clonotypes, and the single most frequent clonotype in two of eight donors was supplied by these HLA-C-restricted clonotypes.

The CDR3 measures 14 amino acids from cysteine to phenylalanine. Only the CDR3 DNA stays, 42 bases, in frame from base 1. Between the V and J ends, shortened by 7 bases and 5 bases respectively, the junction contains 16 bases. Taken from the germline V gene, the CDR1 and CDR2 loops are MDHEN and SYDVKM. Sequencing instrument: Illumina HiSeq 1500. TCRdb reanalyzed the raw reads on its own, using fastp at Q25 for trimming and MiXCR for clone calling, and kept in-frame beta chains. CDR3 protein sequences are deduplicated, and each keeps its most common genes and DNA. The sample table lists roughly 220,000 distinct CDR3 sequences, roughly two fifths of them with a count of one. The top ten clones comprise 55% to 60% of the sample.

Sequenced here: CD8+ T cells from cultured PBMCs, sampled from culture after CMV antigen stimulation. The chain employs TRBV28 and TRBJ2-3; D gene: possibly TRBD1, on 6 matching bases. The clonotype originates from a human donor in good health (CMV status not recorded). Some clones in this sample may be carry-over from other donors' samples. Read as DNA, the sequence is TGTGCCAGCACCTCTGGGGCAGGGGTAGATACGCAGTATTTT. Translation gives CASTSGAGVDTQYF.